Listed below are T cell receptor beta chains from one sample, sequenced in a study of T cells in narcolepsy. The data were produced by immunoSEQ multiplex PCR, yet TCRdb's version contains in-frame clones alone and is incomplete. The sample includes 25,000 to 35,000 clones, roughly four fifths of them seen just once. Sequencing was done on a sample of memory (CD45RA-) CD4+ T cells from blood. The origin of the receptors is a human donor in good health. Both conserved end residues are part of each CDR3. A D gene is named only where the DNA matches it firmly. Clone size is shown for a subset of rows, as once, few, many or a class of expanded clone.

D gene	V gene	clone size	J gene	CDR3 DNA	CDR3 protein
NA	TRBV16	NA	TRBJ1-3	TGTGCCAGCAGCCAATCGATTGGCGGCGTTGGAAACACCATATATTTT	CASSQSIGGVGNTIYF
TRBD1	TRBV5-1	NA	TRBJ1-3	TGCGCCAGCAGCTTGACAGGGGCTGGAAACACCATATATTTT	CASSLTGAGNTIYF
NA	TRBV9	NA	TRBJ1-6	TGTGCCAGCAGCGTAGGGGGAACCAATTCACCCCTCCACTTT	CASSVGGTNSPLHF
TRBD1	TRBV28	NA	TRBJ1-2	TGTGCCAGCAGATCGGGACAGGGTTGGGGCTACACCTTC	CASRSGQGWGYTF
NA	TRBV5-5	NA	TRBJ1-1	TGTGCCAGCAGCCGGATACCGAGGTCAAACGGGGACGAAGCTTTCTTT	CASSRIPRSNGDEAFF
TRBD2	TRBV6-5	NA	TRBJ2-7	TGTGCCAGCAGCCTTAGCGGGGGGTCCTACGAGCAGTACTTC	CASSLSGGSYEQYF
NA	TRBV7-9	once	TRBJ2-2	TGTGCCAGCAGCTCTTTCGAGATCGCCGGGGAGCTGTTTTTT	CASSSFEIAGELFF
NA	TRBV30	NA	TRBJ2-1	TGTGCCTGGAGTTTGACAGGGAGGTCCTACAATGAGCAGTTCTTC	CAWSLTGRSYNEQFF
TRBD1	TRBV2	few	TRBJ2-7	TGTGCCAGCAGGGTAGATGGGACAGCCTACGAGCAGTACTTC	CASRVDGTAYEQYF
NA	TRBV2	NA	TRBJ2-1	TGTGCCAGCAGTGGCCAGGGTGGGCTGGAGCAGTTCTTC	CASSGQGGLEQFF
TRBD2	TRBV18	NA	TRBJ2-1	TGTGCCAGCTCACCAAGGGAGGGGTTAAATGAGCAGTTCTTC	CASSPREGLNEQFF
NA	TRBV7-9	NA	TRBJ1-4	TGTGCCAGCAGCCCTGAGGGAACAACTAATGAAAAACTGTTTTTT	CASSPEGTTNEKLFF
TRBD1	TRBV5-1	NA	TRBJ2-7	TGCGCCAGCAGCCCCCAGACAGGGTCGCCCTACGAGCAGTACTTC	CASSPQTGSPYEQYF
NA	TRBV5-1	NA	TRBJ1-2	TGCGCCAGCAGCTTGGACTTAGTGGCTGGCTACACCTTC	CASSLDLVAGYTF
TRBD1	TRBV28	few	TRBJ1-6	TGTGCCAGCAGTTTATCGACAGGGGGGAATAATTCACCCCTCCACTTT	CASSLSTGGNNSPLHF
NA	TRBV6-5	NA	TRBJ1-5	TGTGCCAGCAGTTCCGGCGCAGGGGTTCAGCCCCAGCATTTT	CASSSGAGVQPQHF
NA	TRBV7-8	NA	TRBJ1-2	TGTGCCAGCAGCTTAGGGAGGGACACAAGGAACTATGGCTACACCTTC	CASSLGRDTRNYGYTF
NA	TRBV29-1	NA	TRBJ1-4	TGCAGCGTTGAAGGGGCAGGGGCGGATGAAAAACTGTTTTTT	CSVEGAGADEKLFF
NA	TRBV5-1	NA	TRBJ2-2	TGCGCCAGCAGCTTCTGGGGGACCACCGGGGAGCTGTTTTTT	CASSFWGTTGELFF
NA	TRBV4-1	NA	TRBJ1-4	TGCGCCAGCAGCCAAGTTCTCCTTAGCTTGGGGGGGAATGAAAAACTGTTTTTT	CASSQVLLSLGGNEKLFF
NA	TRBV21-1	NA	TRBJ1-6	TGTGCCAGCAGCACTAGAACGGGACAGGGAAGGTTATGGTATAATTCACCCCTCCACTTT	CASSTRTGQGRLWYNSPLHF
TRBD1	TRBV7-2	NA	TRBJ1-6	TGTGCCAGCAGGAATGGGGGACAGCCTAATTCACCCCTCCACTTT	CASRNGGQPNSPLHF
TRBD1	TRBV6-5	few	TRBJ1-2	TGTGCCAGCAGCAATCGACAGGGATCGGGGGGCTACACCTTC	CASSNRQGSGGYTF
NA	TRBV28	NA	TRBJ2-5	TGTGCCAGCACCTCGTACCAAGAGACCCAGTACTTC	CASTSYQETQYF
NA	TRBV6-1	NA	TRBJ1-5	TGTGCCAGCGCCAGACGGGGGGGGCGTTGGCATTTT	CASARRGGRWHF
TRBD1	TRBV5-6	NA	TRBJ2-1	TGTGCCGGCAGCTGGGACAGGGCCTACAATGAGCAGTTCTTC	CAGSWDRAYNEQFF
NA	TRBV11-3	NA	TRBJ1-1	TGTGCCAGCAGCCCAACGCGGACAGCTTTTCCGAACACTGAAGCTTTCTTT	CASSPTRTAFPNTEAFF
NA	TRBV5-6	NA	TRBJ2-3	TGTGCCAGCAGCGGCAGGGGCGCAGATACGCAGTATTTT	CASSGRGADTQYF
NA	TRBV6-6	NA	TRBJ2-3	TGTGCCAGCAGGAGAGCAGGGACCCTCACAGATACGCAGTATTTT	CASRRAGTLTDTQYF
NA	TRBV11-2	NA	TRBJ2-5	TGTGCCAGCAGCTTAGATGGGAACGGACAAGAGACCCAGTACTTC	CASSLDGNGQETQYF
NA	TRBV7-2	NA	TRBJ1-2	TGTGCCAGCAGCTTATCCGGCAGGGTGGGAGACACCTTC	CASSLSGRVGDTF
NA	TRBV7-2	NA	TRBJ2-7	TGTGCCAGCAGCTTAACGGGGCCCCCCTTTTCTTACGAGCAGTACTTC	CASSLTGPPFSYEQYF
NA	TRBV6-5	NA	TRBJ1-1	TGTGCCAGCAGTTACTCGCACAGCACTGAAGCTTTCTTT	CASSYSHSTEAFF
TRBD2	TRBV10-2	NA	TRBJ2-1	TGCGCCAGCATCCCGGGACTAGCGCGCAATGAGCAGTTCTTC	CASIPGLARNEQFF
TRBD2	TRBV5-1	NA	TRBJ2-1	TGCGCCAGCAGCTGGACGGCGGGGGTTCGCGATGAGCAGTTCTTC	CASSWTAGVRDEQFF
NA	TRBV19	NA	TRBJ2-1	TGTGCCAGTAGTGGATCTCCGGGAAGGGCATCTAATGAGCAGTTCTTC	CASSGSPGRASNEQFF
TRBD2	TRBV6-1	once	TRBJ2-1	TGTGCCAGCAGTGAAGGCACTAGCGGGGGTATTAAGCAGTTCTTC	CASSEGTSGGIKQFF
TRBD1	TRBV28	NA	TRBJ1-4	TGTGCCAGCAGTTTTGGGCTCAGGGACAGAAGGAATGAAAAACTGTTTTTT	CASSFGLRDRRNEKLFF
TRBD2	TRBV11-2	NA	TRBJ2-3	TGTGCCAGCAGTTCGATCTTGTCCCGGGGGGGCACAGATACGCAGTATTTT	CASSSILSRGGTDTQYF
NA	TRBV19	NA	TRBJ1-2	TGTGCCAGTAGTCCGGGAGAGTATGAAAGCACCTTC	CASSPGEYESTF
NA	TRBV27	once	TRBJ2-1	TGTGCCAGCAGTCCAGAGTACCTAGGCTCCTACAATGAGCAGTTCTTC	CASSPEYLGSYNEQFF
TRBD1	TRBV19	NA	TRBJ1-5	TGTGCCAGTAAGATGGGACAGACTCAGCCCCAGCATTTT	CASKMGQTQPQHF
TRBD1	TRBV27	NA	TRBJ2-5	TGTGCCAGCAGTTTTCGTCCTCCGGGACAGGGGGCAGAGGAGCAGTACTTC	CASSFRPPGQGAEEQYF
TRBD2	TRBV2	NA	TRBJ2-7	TGTGCCAGCACCAACGCGGGGGGACTTCGTTACGAGCAGTACTTC	CASTNAGGLRYEQYF
NA	TRBV28	few	TRBJ1-5	TGTGCCAGCTCTAAAAGCAATCAGCCCCAGCATTTT	CASSKSNQPQHF
TRBD1	TRBV29-1	once	TRBJ2-5	TGCAGCGTGGGAGGGACAGGGGGGGAGACCCAGTACTTC	CSVGGTGGETQYF
NA	TRBV4-3	NA	TRBJ1-6	TGCGCCAGCAGCCAAGATCGCGGATATTCACCCCTCCACTTT	CASSQDRGYSPLHF
NA	TRBV6-1	NA	TRBJ2-6	TGTGCCAGCAGTGTTATGGTGGGGGGCCTTAGCTCTGGGGCCAACGTCCTGACTTTC	CASSVMVGGLSSGANVLTF
TRBD1	TRBV28	NA	TRBJ1-1	TGTGCCAGCATCGGGAGGGGGCGTGGGATCACTGAAGCTTTCTTT	CASIGRGRGITEAFF
TRBD1	TRBV2	NA	TRBJ1-1	TGTGCCAGCAGCTTCGGGACAGGACAAATGAACACTGAAGCTTTCTTT	CASSFGTGQMNTEAFF
NA	TRBV10-1	NA	TRBJ1-2	TGCGCCAGCAGCCCGGACAGAAACTATGGCTACACCTTC	CASSPDRNYGYTF
NA	TRBV7-9	NA	TRBJ2-2	TGTGCCAGCAGCTCAAGGGCCGCGGGCACCGGGGAGCTGTTTTTT	CASSSRAAGTGELFF
NA	TRBV9	NA	TRBJ2-5	TGTGCCAGCAGCGTAGGAGCCGGGAAGTACCAAGAGACCCAGTACTTC	CASSVGAGKYQETQYF
NA	TRBV5-1	few	TRBJ2-5	TGCGCCAGCAGCTTGGGGGGGGCGAGTAGGCAAGAGACCCAGTACTTC	CASSLGGASRQETQYF
NA	TRBV11-3	once	TRBJ2-5	TGTGCCAGCAGCCGTGGGGGCCAAGAGACCCAGTACTTC	CASSRGGQETQYF
NA	TRBV19	NA	TRBJ2-3	TGTGCCAGTAGGGGGACGGGGTCAGATACGCAGTATTTT	CASRGTGSDTQYF
NA	TRBV11-3	NA	TRBJ2-5	TGTGCCAGCAGCTTAGGACAGGAACACCAAGAGACCCAGTACTTC	CASSLGQEHQETQYF